A selection of T cell receptor beta chains follows, all from one sample in a study of blood T cell repertoires in COVID-19. The data were produced by immunoSEQ multiplex PCR, yet TCRdb's version contains in-frame clones alone and is incomplete. The sample has about 150,000 clones, around 84% seen once. Sample: peripheral blood. These receptor sequences come from a man aged 55 to 70 with COVID-19, enrolled during active disease. Both conserved end residues are part of each CDR3. The D gene is left open where the match is weak. Only some rows state a clone size, as once, few, many or a class for expanded clones.

V gene	J gene	clone size	D gene	CDR3 protein	CDR3 DNA
TRBV19	TRBJ1-4	.	TRBD1	CASSTDRGLYEKLFF	TGTGCCAGTAGTACTGACAGGGGGCTTTATGAAAAACTGTTTTTT
TRBV5-1	TRBJ2-2	once	TRBD2	CASSTTVIGTSQGELFF	TGCGCCAGCAGCACCACTGTCATTGGGACTAGCCAGGGGGAGCTGTTTTTT
TRBV29-1	TRBJ1-1	.	.	CSVTGLGEAFF	TGCAGCGTTACAGGTTTAGGTGAAGCTTTCTTT
TRBV29-1	TRBJ1-4	.	TRBD1	CSATGGTNEKLFF	TGCAGCGCGACAGGGGGAACTAATGAAAAACTGTTTTTT
TRBV29-1	TRBJ1-1	.	.	CSVERSGGTEAFF	TGCAGCGTTGAACGTTCGGGGGGAACTGAAGCTTTCTTT
TRBV19	TRBJ2-7	.	TRBD1	CASSIDRGLSEQYF	TGTGCCAGTAGTATAGACAGGGGGCTGAGTGAGCAGTACTTC
TRBV6-5	TRBJ1-2	.	TRBD1	CASSDRVYGYTF	TGTGCCAGCAGCGACAGGGTTTATGGCTACACCTTC
TRBV7-2	TRBJ1-6	.	.	CASSLAPRAGGNSPLHF	TGTGCCAGCAGCTTAGCCCCGAGGGCGGGGGGAAATTCACCCCTCCACTTT
TRBV18	TRBJ2-5	.	.	CASSPNNQETQYF	TGTGCCAGCTCACCTAACAACCAAGAGACCCAGTACTTC
TRBV4-2	TRBJ1-3	.	.	CASSQVSASSGNTIYF	TGTGCCAGCAGCCAAGTTAGCGCCTCCTCTGGAAACACCATATATTTT
TRBV7-8	TRBJ2-1	.	TRBD2	CASSPSGLNEQFF	TGTGCCAGCAGCCCTAGCGGGCTTAATGAGCAGTTCTTC
TRBV10-2	TRBJ2-7	.	.	CASSDNSYEQYF	TGCGCCAGCAGTGATAACTCCTACGAGCAGTACTTC
TRBV6-5	TRBJ1-5	.	TRBD1	CASSSNRGVNQPQHF	TGTGCCAGCAGTTCCAACAGGGGGGTGAATCAGCCCCAGCATTTT
TRBV15	TRBJ2-1	.	TRBD2	CATSRPGGGNEQFF	TGTGCCACCAGCAGACCAGGCGGGGGTAATGAGCAGTTCTTC
TRBV6-2/TRBV6-3	TRBJ1-1	.	.	CASSPAREGNTEAFF	TGTGCCAGCAGTCCGGCGAGGGAAGGGAACACTGAAGCTTTCTTT
TRBV11-2	TRBJ1-6	.	.	CASSSGLNSPLHF	TGTGCCAGCAGCTCCGGACTGAATTCACCCCTCCACTTT
TRBV7-2	TRBJ1-4	.	TRBD1	CASSLAGQGKGKLFF	TGTGCCAGCAGCTTAGCGGGACAGGGGAAGGGGAAACTGTTTTTT
TRBV7-2	TRBJ2-2	.	.	CASSKDSIPGELFF	TGTGCCAGCAGTAAGGACAGCATCCCCGGGGAGCTGTTTTTT
TRBV7-2	TRBJ2-1	.	TRBD2	CASSLGGAGGQLYNEQFF	TGTGCCAGCAGCTTAGGAGGGGCGGGAGGCCAATTATACAATGAGCAGTTCTTC
TRBV11-2	TRBJ2-6	.	.	CASSLDLISGANVLTF	TGTGCCAGCAGCTTAGATCTTATCTCTGGGGCCAACGTCCTGACTTTC
TRBV24-1	TRBJ1-2	.	.	CATSDAVSGYTF	TGTGCCACCAGTGATGCAGTCTCCGGCTACACCTTC
TRBV11-2	TRBJ2-2	once	.	CASSLVATRGTGELFF	TGTGCCAGCAGCTTAGTCGCGACCCGAGGCACCGGGGAGCTGTTTTTT
TRBV18	TRBJ2-2	.	TRBD1	CASSPPGQGPTGELFF	TGTGCCAGCTCACCACCGGGACAGGGGCCCACCGGGGAGCTGTTTTTT
TRBV6-2/TRBV6-3	TRBJ2-7	.	.	CASSRTANSYEQYF	TGTGCCAGCAGTCGGACAGCGAACTCCTACGAGCAGTACTTC
TRBV10-1	TRBJ1-5	.	.	CASSFEVLSPQHF	TGCGCCAGCAGTTTTGAGGTATTGTCGCCCCAGCATTTT
TRBV7-8	TRBJ1-1	.	.	CASSQLGGAFF	TGTGCCAGCAGCCAACTGGGGGGAGCTTTCTTT
TRBV5-1	TRBJ2-1	once	TRBD2	CASSPLLGGTSGRVKYNEQFF	TGCGCCAGCAGCCCACTCCTCGGCGGGACTAGCGGGAGGGTAAAGTACAATGAGCAGTTCTTC
TRBV24-1	TRBJ2-7	.	TRBD1	CATSDQRQGRGYEQYF	TGTGCCACCAGTGACCAGCGACAGGGTCGTGGGTACGAGCAGTACTTC
TRBV6-1	TRBJ1-4	once	.	CASSETGSGNEKLFF	TGTGCCAGCAGTGAAACGGGGTCCGGAAATGAAAAACTGTTTTTT
TRBV6-5	TRBJ2-7	.	TRBD1	CASSYSQGASYEQYF	TGTGCCAGCAGTTACTCTCAGGGGGCATCCTACGAGCAGTACTTC
TRBV5-4	TRBJ2-7	.	TRBD2	CASSLAGGGVSYEQYF	TGTGCCAGCAGCTTGGCGGGCGGGGGGGTTTCCTACGAGCAGTACTTC
TRBV9	TRBJ2-5	.	TRBD2	CASSVGGASGGAETQYF	TGTGCCAGCAGCGTAGGGGGCGCTAGCGGGGGGGCAGAGACCCAGTACTTC
TRBV4-1	TRBJ1-6	once	.	CARSLRGGADSPLHF	TGCGCCCGCAGCCTCCGGGGGGGGGCCGATTCACCCCTCCACTTT
TRBV6-5	TRBJ1-5	.	.	CASSYPDNSNQPQHF	TGTGCCAGCAGTTACCCGGACAACTCCAATCAGCCCCAGCATTTT
TRBV3-1/TRBV3-2	TRBJ1-1	.	.	CASSGTRTEAFF	TGTGCCAGCAGCGGTACGCGAACTGAAGCTTTCTTT
TRBV6-2/TRBV6-3	TRBJ2-1	few	.	CASSYYQGFYNEQFF	TGTGCCAGCAGTTACTACCAGGGTTTTTACAATGAGCAGTTCTTC
TRBV14	TRBJ1-1	.	.	CASSQDSGVTEAFF	TGTGCCAGCAGCCAAGATTCGGGGGTCACTGAAGCTTTCTTT
TRBV7-6	TRBJ2-2	few	.	CASSPRGTLLLFF	TGTGCCAGCAGCCCACGCGGGACCCTACTCCTGTTTTTT
TRBV3-1/TRBV3-2	TRBJ1-1	.	.	CASSQDSTDTEAFF	TGTGCCAGCAGCCAAGATTCCACGGACACTGAAGCTTTCTTT
TRBV3-1/TRBV3-2	TRBJ2-6	.	TRBD1	CASSQGSPGQRLSGANVLTF	TGTGCCAGCAGCCAAGGCTCACCGGGACAGAGACTTTCTGGGGCCAACGTCCTGACTTTC
TRBV7-8	TRBJ1-4	.	.	CASSLGRGTNEKLFF	TGTGCCAGCAGCCTAGGGCGGGGAACTAATGAAAAACTGTTTTTT
TRBV24-1	TRBJ2-1	few	TRBD1	CATSAGGSYNEQFF	TGTGCCACCAGTGCAGGGGGTTCCTACAATGAGCAGTTCTTC
TRBV19	TRBJ2-1	.	.	CASSITKYNEQFF	TGTGCCAGTAGTATTACTAAATACAATGAGCAGTTCTTC
TRBV6-5	TRBJ1-6	.	.	CASSYSGEAPNSPLHF	TGTGCCAGCAGTTACTCGGGAGAGGCTCCTAATTCACCCCTCCACTTT
TRBV6-1	TRBJ2-7	.	.	CASSESGQRSYEQYF	TGTGCCAGCAGTGAAAGCGGTCAGCGCTCCTACGAGCAGTACTTC
TRBV19	TRBJ2-1	.	.	CASSIQSGGLEQFF	TGTGCCAGTAGTATCCAATCTGGAGGGCTAGAGCAGTTCTTC